Below, 7 T cell receptor beta chains from the same sample are listed, as sequenced in a study of T cells in Graves' hyperthyroidism and ophthalmopathy. RNA transcripts yielded amplified TCR beta CDR3 regions. The primer set for the first-round RT-PCR of the TCR CDR3 was HTBI. TCRdb re-called the multiplex PCR reads through MiXCR, storing one row per CDR3 protein. Of about half a million distinct CDR3 sequences listed, around a quarter are singletons. Sequencing input: blood. Every receptor here comes from a woman in her thirties with Graves' ophthalmopathy.

The DNA of the CDR3 is TGCAGTGCTATCGGGACAGGGTTGTACGAGCAGTACTTC. It encodes CSAIGTGLYEQYF. The genes are TRBV20-1 and TRBJ2-7, with 9 bases matching TRBD1. The V segment lost 4 bases and the J segment 4 bases; nucleotides outside the gene matches: 5. The CDR3 covers 13 residues. Germline assignment: CDR1 DFQATT and CDR2 SNEGSKA (reference sequence).

The sample holds many counts of this clonotype. The genes are TRBV19 and TRBJ1-5; D gene uncertain. The ends were cut back, 7 bases at V and 3 bases at J, with 13 bases in the middle. The germline V gene encodes CDR1 LNHDA and CDR2 SQIVND (reference sequence). The CDR3 contains 14 residues. The CDR3 DNA reads TGTGCCAGTACCCCTCGATCGGTCAATCAGCCCCAGCATTTT. The encoded protein is CASTPRSVNQPQHF.

This clonotype was seen ten or more times. The chain joins TRBV30 to TRBJ1-5; TRBD1 matches 7 bases. The trim removed 4 bases at V and 0 bases at J, leaving 9 bases unmatched. Germline CDR1 reads GTSNPN; CDR2 reads SVGIG (reference sequence). The CDR3 contains 16 residues. Here the CDR3 reads CAWTGTAYNSNQPQHF. In DNA, the CDR3 is TGTGCCTGGACCGGGACAGCATACAATAGCAATCAGCCCCAGCATTTT.

The sample holds many counts of this clonotype. The chain employs TRBV15 and TRBJ1-2, with 7 bases fitting TRBD1. The V gene end was trimmed by 5 bases and the J gene end by 4 bases; junction bases not matched to a gene: 4. This CDR3 comprises 13 residues. The germline V gene has CDR1 LNHNV and CDR2 YYDKDF (reference sequence). Here the CDR3 DNA reads TGTGCCACCAGCCGGGACAGCCTCTATGGCTACACCTTC. Amino acid sequence: CATSRDSLYGYTF.

This clonotype was detected many times. V usage is TRBV2 and J usage is TRBJ1-1, with 8 bases identical to TRBD1. The junction had 8 bases not matched to a gene; V was cut back by 7 bases and J by 4 bases. The length of the CDR3 is 14 residues. Germline CDR1 reads SNHLY; CDR2 reads FYNNEI. The CDR3 spells CASKQGAVGTEAFF. CDR3 bases: TGTGCCAGCAAGCAGGGGGCAGTAGGCACTGAAGCTTTCTTT.

This clonotype has just a few counts. The chain recombines TRBV6-5 with TRBJ2-3; D remains unclear. Germline V gene lookup returns CDR1 MNHEY and CDR2 SVGAGI. The CDR3 has 12 amino acids. Trimming left V 0 bases short and J 6 bases short, with 4 bases between. As DNA, the CDR3 is TGTGCCAGCAGTTACTCGCCGGATACGCAGTATTTT. Translating gives CASSYSPDTQYF.

The rearrangement links TRBV11-2 to TRBJ2-7; D ambiguous. Germline CDR1 reads SGHAT; CDR2 reads FQNNGV. This CDR3 is built from 15 residues. V was shortened by 2 bases and J by 5 bases, with 16 bases between the two germline ends. The CDR3 coding sequence is TGTGCCAGCAGCTTACAGGCCGAAATTGGCGACGAGCAGTACTTC. Its translation is CASSLQAEIGDEQYF.